This TCR beta chain was sequenced in a study of lymphopenia after photon versus proton radiotherapy. Assay used: immunoSEQ multiplex PCR; TCRdb lists only in-frame clones, some missing. The data contain about 58,000 clones, roughly 84% of them singletons. The CDR3 is made up of 14 amino acids. V was clipped by 2 bases and J by 5 bases; unmatched bases: 5. Germline CDR1 and CDR2: MDHEN and SYDVKM. This clone was recorded a few times. Its target is not known. The study, taken as a whole, reports: A bigger post-nadir fall in TCR diversity correlated inversely with survival time in deceased patients. Oligoclonal CD8+ Temra expansion after nadir drove photon patients' diversity drop. Survival link was tested only in deceased patients; proton benefit remains a possibility. Relative stability marked proton patients; photon patients lost diversity and naive cells.

V and J are TRBV28 and TRBJ1-1; TRBD1 matches at 7 bases. The specimen comprised peripheral blood, sampled from a patient treated with proton-based radiotherapy. The source of this sequence is a man aged 60-69 years with pancreatic cancer. CDR3 nucleotide sequence: TGTGCCAGCAGTTTAAACAGGGGTTCAACTGAAGCTTTCTTT. Protein: CASSLNRGSTEAFF.